This T cell receptor beta chain was retrieved from a study of cytomegalovirus exposure and HLA in healthy donors. Study conclusions and caveats: The CMV antigen specificity of a few CMV-associated chains was confirmed through in vitro analysis.

This clone was seen only a few times. Its antigen is as yet unknown. The table came from immunoSEQ multiplex PCR; TCRdb's copy has only in-frame clones and leaves some out. The data contain about 78,000 clones, almost 97% of them singletons. The germline V gene has CDR1 SGHDT and CDR2 YYEEEE. The CDR3 spans 15 residues. J lost 6 bases, V lost 4 bases, and 12 bases had no gene match. The donors were in the roughly 120-subject validation cohort; that cohort was separate from the approximately 670-subject first cohort. This clonotype was obtained from a man between 18 and 35 years old in good health and CMV-seropositive. The V gene is TRBV5-6, the J gene TRBJ2-7, with TRBD1 matching 8 bases. The sequencing sample was made of PBMCs. This chain's CDR3 is CASSLTTDRGGEQYF. The CDR3 nucleotides read TGTGCCAGCAGCCTAACCACCGACAGGGGCGGCGAGCAGTACTTC. The full variable domain, with the rest looked up from reference TRBV5-6 and TRBJ2-7, is DAGVTQSPTHLIKTRGQQVTLRCSPKSGHDTVSWYQQALGQGPQFIFQYYEEEERQRGNFPDRFSGHQFPNYSSELNVNALLLGDSALYLCASSLTTDRGGEQYFGPGTRLTVT.